This T cell receptor (beta chain) emerged from a study of shared clonotypes between healthy human individuals. The assay was immunoSEQ multiplex PCR, and TCRdb's table has in-frame clones only and misses some. Among about 190,000 clones listed, 65% to 70% were seen once. Those who donated, Caucasian adults without exception, all lived in Nashville, Tennessee. Splitting the CD4+ cells yielded a CD45RA+ naive subset and a CD45RA-negative memory subset. Trimming cost V 6 bases and J 3 bases, with 15 bases left between them. Germline V gene lookup returns CDR1 MNHEY and CDR2 SMNVEV (reference sequence). This CDR3 is 15 amino acids long.

The V call is TRBV27, the J call TRBJ1-5; D not certain. The sequence was collected from a man aged 30 to 45 in good health. The source material was memory CD4+ T cells sorted from blood. Stated subset: CD45RA-negative fraction. CDR3 sequence reads: CASRSRALANQPQHF. In nucleotides, the CDR3 is TGTGCCAGCAGATCACGGGCACTGGCCAATCAGCCCCAGCATTTT.